These 27 T cell receptor beta chains were all obtained from the same sample, sequenced in a study of CD8 T cells in ankylosing spondylitis. TCRdb re-derived calls from the 5' RACE reads in MiXCR, one entry per CDR3 protein. The sample yields a few hundred thousand distinct CDR3 sequences, more than 20% seen once. The sample taken for sequencing was blood, either unsorted or a sorted T cell fraction (not recorded which). The receptors stem from a female donor with ankylosing spondylitis or in good health (not recorded which).

This clonotype was observed a handful of times. The gene calls are TRBV2 and TRBJ1-1; no firm D call. Germline V CDR1 and CDR2: SNHLY, FYNNEI. V shed 4 bases and J shed 1 base, with 7 bases lying between them. The CDR3 spans 13 residues. CDR3 in DNA: TGTGCCAGCAGTGGCTGGCGGAACACTGAAGCTTTCTTT. It specifies CASSGWRNTEAFF.

This clonotype was seen a handful of times. The chain is built from TRBV7-9 and TRBJ2-1; D is undetermined. The germline V and J ends were trimmed by 5 bases and 3 bases, with 11 bases remaining between them. The CDR3 loop spans 14 amino acids. Germline assignment: CDR1 SEHNR and CDR2 FQNEAQ (reference sequence). The CDR3 nucleotides are TGTGCCAGCAGCCTTCCTGAGGTCTACAATGAGCAGTTCTTC. This translates into CASSLPEVYNEQFF.

This chain joins TRBV20-1 and TRBJ1-1; D possibly corresponds to TRBD1 (5 bases). V shed 3 bases and J shed 2 bases, with 16 bases lying between them. The CDR3 loop spans 15 amino acids. The germline gives CDR1 DFQATT, CDR2 SNEGSKA (reference sequence). CDR3 coding DNA: TGCAGTGCTAGCCGGTCCTGGGGGGTTAACACTGAAGCTTTCTTT. Its translation is CSASRSWGVNTEAFF.

The chain uses TRBV10-3 and TRBJ1-3; D is unresolved. Germline CDR1 reads ENHRY; CDR2 reads SYGVKD. The CDR3 spans 18 residues. Trimming took off 4 bases at V and 2 bases at J, with 21 bases between the two ends. This chain's CDR3 is CAISATIQVRVAGNTIYF. The CDR3, as DNA: TGTGCCATCAGTGCGACCATTCAGGTGAGGGTTGCTGGAAACACCATATATTTT.

This clonotype was observed a few times. The V and J genes are TRBV20-1 and TRBJ2-1, with 10 bases lining up with TRBD2. The CDR3 spans 15 residues. The germline V gene has CDR1 DFQATT and CDR2 SNEGSKA (reference sequence). After removal of 0 bases from V and 3 bases from J, the junction contained 2 bases not matched to a gene. The CDR3 nucleotides read TGCAGTGCTAGAGATAGCGGGAGGCGCTACAATGAGCAGTTCTTC. Translation gives CSARDSGRRYNEQFF.

The chain combines TRBV6-5 with TRBJ2-7; 11 bases map to TRBD2. The CDR3 sequence is 15 residues long. Per germline, CDR1 MNHEY and CDR2 SVGAGI. Trimming cost V 6 bases and J 2 bases; bases outside gene matches: 6. The CDR3, as DNA: TGTGCCAGCAGCTTAGCGGGAGGGGGGACCTACGAGCAGTACTTC. Protein product: CASSLAGGGTYEQYF.

In this sample, this clonotype turned up a few times. The chain uses TRBV27 and TRBJ2-1, with D possibly TRBD2 on 6 matching bases. Trimming left V 3 bases short and J 9 bases short, with 12 bases between. CDR1 is MNHEY, CDR2 SMNVEV, per germline (reference sequence). The length of the CDR3 is 13 residues. The CDR3 DNA is TGTGCCAGCAGTTTTTCTCAGGAGGGTGAGCAGTTCTTC. It specifies CASSFSQEGEQFF.

This clonotype was counted between two and nine times. The gene calls are TRBV6-8 and TRBJ2-7; 8 bases fit TRBD2. The V and J ends lost 0 bases and 5 bases, in that order; junction bases with no gene match: 3. Germline values: CDR1 MNHGY, CDR2 SAAAGT. This CDR3 has 14 amino acids. The CDR3 is CASSYSDGRDEQYF. The CDR3 nucleotides are TGTGCCAGCAGTTACTCGGACGGGAGGGACGAGCAGTACTTC.

This rearrangement joins TRBV7-9 to TRBJ1-6; 7 nucleotides line up with TRBD1. This CDR3 comprises 14 residues. The J segment lost 5 bases and the V segment lost 5 bases, leaving 3 bases of the junction unmatched. From germline, CDR1 is SEHNR and CDR2 FQNEAQ (reference sequence). The CDR3 region has the DNA TGTGCCAGCAGCCGCGACAGGGATAATTCACCCCTCCACTTT. This sequence encodes CASSRDRDNSPLHF.

This rearrangement joins TRBV9 to TRBJ1-6, with 10 bases lining up with TRBD1. The J segment lost 9 bases and the V segment lost 0 bases, leaving 3 bases of the junction unmatched. CDR1 and CDR2 (germline): SGDLS, YYNGEE. CDR3 length equals 15 residues. The CDR3 nucleotides are TGTGCCAGCAGCGTAGAGGGACAGGGGCGTTCACCCCTCCACTTT. As protein: CASSVEGQGRSPLHF.

This clonotype was seen a handful of times. This chain connects TRBV28 to TRBJ2-7, with 7 bases matching TRBD1. Trimming at V came to 6 bases and at J to 3 bases, leaving 8 bases not matched to a gene. CDR3 length: 14 amino acids. Germline V gene sequence: CDR1 MDHEN, CDR2 SYDVKM. The CDR3, as DNA: TGTGCCAGCAGAAGACCGGGACAGAGCTACGAGCAGTACTTC. Translated, it gives CASRRPGQSYEQYF.

V and J are TRBV7-2 and TRBJ2-5, with D unclear. The CDR3 has 12 amino acids. V gave up 3 bases and J gave up 2 bases, with 4 bases separating them. Per germline, CDR1 SGHTA and CDR2 FQGNSA. The CDR3 DNA reads TGTGCCAGCAGCTTCCAGCAAGAGACCCAGTACTTC. Translated: CASSFQQETQYF. The entire variable domain, with the rest obtained from reference TRBV7-2 and TRBJ2-5, is as follows: GAGVSQSPSNKVTEKGKDVELRCDPISGHTALYWYRQSLGQGLEFLIYFQGNSAPDKSGLPSDRFSAERTGGSVSTLTIQRTQQEDSAVYLCASSFQQETQYFGPGTRLLVL.

The chain recombines TRBV6-5 with TRBJ1-6; the match to TRBD1 covers 9 bases. V trimming: 6 bases; J trimming: 10 bases; junction bases outside the gene matches: 4. The CDR3 contains 13 residues. Germline values: CDR1 MNHEY, CDR2 SVGAGI. The CDR3 DNA is TGTGCCAGCAGCTACAGGGGGCGATCACCCCTCCACTTT. Protein sequence: CASSYRGRSPLHF.

This clonotype was recorded a few times. The chain is built from TRBV2 and TRBJ1-5; no definite D call. The V end was cut by 7 bases, the J end by 3 bases, with 10 bases between. Germline CDR1 SNHLY, CDR2 FYNNEI. There are 13 residues in the CDR3. DNA of the CDR3: TGTGCCAGCATCCCGGATACCAATCAGCCCCAGCATTTT. The encoded protein is CASIPDTNQPQHF.

This chain links TRBV6-1 with TRBJ2-5, with D perhaps matching TRBD2 (6 bases). From germline, CDR1 is MNHNS and CDR2 SASEGT. The CDR3 loop spans 15 amino acids. Trimming left V 2 bases short and J 1 base short, with 11 bases between. CDR3 amino acids: CASSEPGLIQETQYF. For the CDR3, the DNA is TGTGCCAGCAGTGAACCGGGACTGATCCAAGAGACCCAGTACTTC.

The sample holds many counts of this clonotype. The chain carries TRBV20-1 and TRBJ2-1; TRBD2 aligns across 7 bases. V shed 0 bases and J 5 bases; nucleotides not matched to a gene: 10. The CDR3 length is 16 residues. Germline V gene sequence: CDR1 DFQATT, CDR2 SNEGSKA (reference sequence). As DNA, the CDR3 is TGCAGTGCTAGAGATTGGGCGGGGGAATTTAACAATGAGCAGTTCTTC. Amino acid sequence: CSARDWAGEFNNEQFF.

This chain connects TRBV9 to TRBJ1-6; D ambiguous. Trimming cost V 0 bases and J 9 bases, with 13 bases left between them. This CDR3 is built from 15 residues. Per germline, CDR1 SGDLS and CDR2 YYNGEE. In DNA form, the CDR3 reads TGTGCCAGCAGCGTAGTATCGGGTTTTGGTTCACCCCTCCACTTT. This translates into CASSVVSGFGSPLHF. Variable domain in full (rest from reference TRBV9 and TRBJ1-6): DSGVTQTPKHLITATGQRVTLRCSPRSGDLSVYWYQQSLDQGLQFLIQYYNGEERAKGNILERFSAQQFPDLHSELNLSSLELGDSALYFCASSVVSGFGSPLHFGNGTRLTVT.

The J gene is TRBJ1-6, the V gene TRBV25-1; 9 nucleotides line up with TRBD1. The trim removed 7 bases at V and 7 bases at J, leaving 8 bases unmatched. Germline V lookup: CDR1 MGHDK, CDR2 SYGVNS. The CDR3 extends over 15 amino acids. CDR3 loop: CASTKRQGDNSPLHF. CDR3 DNA: TGTGCCAGCACCAAAAGACAGGGGGACAATTCACCCCTCCACTTT. Full variable domain (missing parts from reference TRBV25-1 and TRBJ1-6): EADIYQTPRYLVIGTGKKITLECSQTMGHDKMYWYQQDPGMELHLIHYSYGVNSTEKGDLSSESTVSRIRTEHFPLTLESARPSHTSQYLCASTKRQGDNSPLHFGNGTRLTVT.

This clonotype was picked up a small number of times. The rearrangement links TRBV4-3 to TRBJ2-7; TRBD2 agrees at 10 bases. Trimming cost V 1 base and J 3 bases; bases outside gene matches: 12. CDR1 is LGHNA, CDR2 YSLEER, per germline. The CDR3 has 18 amino acids. CDR3: CASSQAPAGLALDYEQYF. The CDR3 DNA follows: TGCGCCAGCAGCCAAGCGCCTGCGGGACTAGCGTTAGACTACGAGCAGTACTTC.

This chain connects TRBV4-3 to TRBJ2-4; a possible D gene is TRBD2 (5 bases). The CDR3 is made up of 16 amino acids. Trimming shortened V by 1 base and J by 3 bases, and 13 bases separated the two germline ends. CDR1 is LGHNA and CDR2 is YSLEER in the germline V gene. The CDR3 protein is CASSQVSVMGKNIQYF. The CDR3 DNA reads TGCGCCAGCAGCCAAGTTAGCGTGATGGGCAAAAACATTCAGTACTTC.

The chain couples TRBV7-2 to TRBJ2-7; TRBD2 matches 8 bases. Germline lookup yields CDR1 SGHTA and CDR2 FQGNSA. There are 15 residues in the CDR3. With V trimmed by 0 bases and J by 0 bases, 1 base remained unmatched. CDR3 DNA sequence: TGTGCCAGCAGCTTAGCAGCGGGAGCCTCCTACGAGCAGTACTTC. It encodes CASSLAAGASYEQYF.

J is TRBJ2-1 and V is TRBV30; unclear D gene. CDR1 GTSNPN and CDR2 SVGIG come from the germline V gene (reference sequence). There are 11 residues in the CDR3. V was cut by 0 bases and J by 7 bases, with 4 bases left in between. The CDR3 coding sequence is TGTGCCTGGAGTGTTAGAAATGAGCAGTTCTTC. It specifies CAWSVRNEQFF. Complete variable domain (other parts from reference TRBV30 and TRBJ2-1): SQTIHQWPATLVQPVGSPLSLECTVEGTSNPNLYWYRQAAGRGLQLLFYSVGIGQISSEVPQNLSASRPQDRQFILSSKKLLLSDSGFYLCAWSVRNEQFFGPGTRLTVL.

The chain links TRBV4-2 to TRBJ2-1; 13 nucleotides line up with TRBD2. Germline-derived CDR1 and CDR2 are LGHNA and YNFKEQ. The ends lost 0 bases at V and 4 bases at J; junction bases unmatched: 3. There are 17 residues in the CDR3. The CDR3 region is CASSQDEGLAGYNEQFF. CDR3 nucleotide sequence: TGTGCCAGCAGCCAAGATGAGGGACTAGCGGGGTACAATGAGCAGTTCTTC.

This clonotype was seen a few times. The chain has TRBV28 and TRBJ2-2, with TRBD2 matching 7 bases. V was clipped by 8 bases and J by 3 bases; unmatched bases: 0. This CDR3 is 12 amino acids long. The V gene's germline CDR1 is MDHEN and CDR2 SYDVKM. This CDR3 is CASLADTGELFF. The CDR3, as DNA: TGTGCCAGCCTAGCGGACACCGGGGAGCTGTTTTTT.

This clonotype was seen more than once but under ten times. The genes are TRBV19 and TRBJ2-2, with unresolved D. Germline V gene data show CDR1 as LNHDA and CDR2 as SQIVND (reference sequence). The CDR3 is made up of 13 amino acids. V gave up 7 bases and J gave up 7 bases, with 13 bases separating them. CDR3 bases: TGTGCCAGTAAGGTCCGTATTGGCGGGGAGCTGTTTTTT. Translating gives CASKVRIGGELFF.

V gene TRBV4-2 combines with J gene TRBJ2-2; 12 positions agree with TRBD2. Trimming cost V 1 base and J 7 bases; bases outside gene matches: 10. Germline lookup yields CDR1 LGHNA and CDR2 YNFKEQ. The CDR3 has 18 amino acids. The CDR3 protein is CASSQVPRLAGVGGELFF. The DNA of the CDR3 is TGTGCCAGCAGCCAAGTTCCACGACTAGCGGGAGTGGGCGGGGAGCTGTTTTTT.

This clonotype was seen a handful of times. The rearrangement joins TRBV9 to TRBJ2-3; 7 nucleotides match TRBD1. Germline values: CDR1 SGDLS, CDR2 YYNGEE. CDR3 length equals 18 residues. Trimming took 3 bases from V and 2 from J; bases not matched to a gene: 15. The chain's CDR3 is CASSAYTGTALYTDTQYF. The CDR3 DNA is TGTGCCAGCAGCGCGTACACCGGGACAGCTTTATACACAGATACGCAGTATTTT.